The present TCR beta chain was sequenced within a study of T cell responses to AZD1222 COVID-19 vaccine. Germline V gene sequence: CDR1 LGHNA, CDR2 YSLEER. Trimming cost V 1 base and J 3 bases, with 8 bases left between them. The CDR3 runs to 14 residues. The repertoire was sequenced with immunoSEQ multiplex PCR; TCRdb's copy has only in-frame clones and lacks some. The table includes about 170,000 clones, 90% detected once. The sequence was obtained from an adult in good health. The V gene is TRBV4-3, the J gene TRBJ2-3, with D perhaps matching TRBD1 or TRBD2 (5 bases each). Here the sequenced sample was peripheral blood, taken on day 0 of AZD1222 vaccination. CDR3 loop: CASSQGWGTDTQYF. The CDR3 DNA follows: TGCGCCAGCAGCCAAGGTTGGGGGACAGATACGCAGTATTTT.